A single sample is the source of the 3 T cell receptor beta chains below, sequenced in a study of T cells after yellow fever vaccination. TCRdb redid the calling of the 5' RACE reads with MiXCR, one entry per CDR3 protein. The table records 250,000 to 350,000 distinct CDR3 sequences, 6.8% of them present only once. Here the sequenced sample was PBMCs, taken roughly 45 days after the first yellow fever vaccination. Source of these receptors: a man aged 18 to 29 who received the YFV17D yellow fever vaccine.

This clonotype was seen more than once but under ten times. The chain links TRBV6-5 to TRBJ2-3, with D perhaps matching TRBD1 (6 bases). The ends were cut back, 2 bases at V and 6 bases at J, with 15 bases in the middle. The CDR3 length is 15 residues. Germline CDR1 MNHEY, CDR2 SVGAGI. The CDR3 DNA reads TGTGCCAGCAGTTACCAGGGGTCGCAGTCGGATACGCAGTATTTT. It codes for CASSYQGSQSDTQYF.

This clonotype was seen just once. This chain connects TRBV7-9 to TRBJ1-2; no definite D call. The germline V gene has CDR1 SEHNR and CDR2 FQNEAQ (reference sequence). The CDR3 sequence is 14 residues long. Trimming pared 4 bases from V and 7 bases from J, leaving 16 bases between. The CDR3 nucleotides are TGTGCCAGCAGCTCTGGGGTCATCCTATCTGGCTACACCTTC. Residues: CASSSGVILSGYTF.

The V and J genes are TRBV19 and TRBJ2-3; 15 bases fit TRBD2. Germline V lookup: CDR1 LNHDA, CDR2 SQIVND (reference sequence). This CDR3 contains 19 residues. Trimming cost V 6 bases and J 4 bases; bases outside gene matches: 14. The CDR3 nucleotides are TGTGCCAGTAGCAAAGGACTAGCGGGGGGGCGAGGGTCTGCAGATACGCAGTATTTT. As protein: CASSKGLAGGRGSADTQYF.